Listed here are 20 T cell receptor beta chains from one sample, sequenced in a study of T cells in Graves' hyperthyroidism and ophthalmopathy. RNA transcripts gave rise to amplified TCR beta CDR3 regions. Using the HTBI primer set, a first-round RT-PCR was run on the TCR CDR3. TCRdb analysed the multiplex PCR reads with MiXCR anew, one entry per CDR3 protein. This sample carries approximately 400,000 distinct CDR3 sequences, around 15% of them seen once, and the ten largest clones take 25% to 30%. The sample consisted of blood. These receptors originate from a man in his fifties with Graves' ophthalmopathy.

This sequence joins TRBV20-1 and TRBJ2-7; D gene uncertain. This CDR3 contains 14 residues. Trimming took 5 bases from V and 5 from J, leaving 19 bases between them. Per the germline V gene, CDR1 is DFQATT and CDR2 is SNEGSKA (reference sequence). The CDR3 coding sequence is TGCAGTGCTCGAAGTCTTCCCGAGCCCCACGAGCAGTACTTC. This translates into CSARSLPEPHEQYF.

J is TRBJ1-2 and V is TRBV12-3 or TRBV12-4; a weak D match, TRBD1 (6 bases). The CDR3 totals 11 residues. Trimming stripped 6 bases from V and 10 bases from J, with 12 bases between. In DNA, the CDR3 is TGTGCCAGCAGCCCGGGGGGGCTCTACACCTTC. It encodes CASSPGGLYTF.

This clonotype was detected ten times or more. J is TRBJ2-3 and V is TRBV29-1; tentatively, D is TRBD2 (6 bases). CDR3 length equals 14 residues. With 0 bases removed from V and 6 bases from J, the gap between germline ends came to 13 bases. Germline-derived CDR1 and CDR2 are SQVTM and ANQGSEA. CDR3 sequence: CSVEEWTGRDTQYF. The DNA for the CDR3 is TGCAGCGTTGAAGAGTGGACGGGGAGGGATACGCAGTATTTT.

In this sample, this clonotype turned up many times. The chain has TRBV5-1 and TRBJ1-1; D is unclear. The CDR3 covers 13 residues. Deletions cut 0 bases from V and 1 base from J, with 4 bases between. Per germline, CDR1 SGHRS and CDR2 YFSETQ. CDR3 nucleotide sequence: TGCGCCAGCAGCTTGGAAAAGAACACTGAAGCTTTCTTT. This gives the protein CASSLEKNTEAFF.

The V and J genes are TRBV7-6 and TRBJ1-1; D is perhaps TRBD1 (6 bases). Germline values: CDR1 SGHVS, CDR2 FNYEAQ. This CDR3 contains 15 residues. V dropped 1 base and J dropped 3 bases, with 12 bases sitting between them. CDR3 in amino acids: CASSLGWGQDTEAFF. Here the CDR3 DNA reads TGTGCCAGCAGCTTAGGCTGGGGGCAGGACACTGAAGCTTTCTTT.

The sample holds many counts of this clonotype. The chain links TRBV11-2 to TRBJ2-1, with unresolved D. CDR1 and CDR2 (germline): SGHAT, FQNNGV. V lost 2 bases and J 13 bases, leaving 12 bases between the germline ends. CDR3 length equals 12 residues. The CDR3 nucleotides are TGTGCCAGCAGCTTAATTGTGGGGATCCAGTTCTTC. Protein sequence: CASSLIVGIQFF.

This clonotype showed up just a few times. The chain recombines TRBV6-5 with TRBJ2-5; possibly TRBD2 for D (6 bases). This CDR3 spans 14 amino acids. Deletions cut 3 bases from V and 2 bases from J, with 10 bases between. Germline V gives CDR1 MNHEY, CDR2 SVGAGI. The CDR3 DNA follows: TGTGCCAGCAGTTATGGAGGGAGGCAAGAGACCCAGTACTTC. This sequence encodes CASSYGGRQETQYF.

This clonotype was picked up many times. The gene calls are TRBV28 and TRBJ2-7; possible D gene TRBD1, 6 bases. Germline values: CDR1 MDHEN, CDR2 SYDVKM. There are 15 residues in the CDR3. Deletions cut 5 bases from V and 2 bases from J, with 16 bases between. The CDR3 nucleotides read TGTGCCAGCAGTCCAAGAGGCAGGGGAACCTACGAGCAGTACTTC. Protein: CASSPRGRGTYEQYF.

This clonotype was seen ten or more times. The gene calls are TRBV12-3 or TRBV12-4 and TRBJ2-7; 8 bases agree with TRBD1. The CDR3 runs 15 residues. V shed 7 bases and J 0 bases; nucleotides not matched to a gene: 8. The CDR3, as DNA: TGTGCCAGCACTAGCAACACAGGGGGCTCCTACGAGCAGTACTTC. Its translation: CASTSNTGGSYEQYF.

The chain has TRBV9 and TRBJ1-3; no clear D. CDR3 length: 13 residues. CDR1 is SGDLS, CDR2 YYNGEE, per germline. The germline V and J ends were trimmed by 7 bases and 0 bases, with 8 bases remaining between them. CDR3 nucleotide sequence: TGTGCCAGCCAAGACTACTCTGGAAACACCATATATTTT. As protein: CASQDYSGNTIYF.

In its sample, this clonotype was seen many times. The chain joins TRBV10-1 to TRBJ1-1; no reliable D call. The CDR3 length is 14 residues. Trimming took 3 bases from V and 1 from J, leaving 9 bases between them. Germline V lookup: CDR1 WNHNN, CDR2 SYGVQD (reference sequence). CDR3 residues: CASSDGRRNTEAFF. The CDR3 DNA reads TGCGCCAGCAGTGATGGGAGGAGGAACACTGAAGCTTTCTTT.

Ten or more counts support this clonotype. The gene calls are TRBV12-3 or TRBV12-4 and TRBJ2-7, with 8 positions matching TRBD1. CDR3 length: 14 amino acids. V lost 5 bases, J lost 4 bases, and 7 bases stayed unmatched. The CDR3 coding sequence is TGTGCCAGCAGTGTTCGGGACAGGTTTTACGAGCAGTACTTC. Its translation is CASSVRDRFYEQYF.

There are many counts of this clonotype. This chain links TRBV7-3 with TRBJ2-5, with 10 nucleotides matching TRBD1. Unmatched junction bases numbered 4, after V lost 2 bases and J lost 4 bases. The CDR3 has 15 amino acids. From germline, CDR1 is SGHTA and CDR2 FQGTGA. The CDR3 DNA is TGTGCCAGCAGCTTAGACAGGGGGCGCAGAGAGACCCAGTACTTC. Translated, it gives CASSLDRGRRETQYF. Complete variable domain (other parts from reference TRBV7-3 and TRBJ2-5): GAGVSQTPSNKVTEKGKYVELRCDPISGHTALYWYRQSLGQGPEFLIYFQGTGAADDSGLPNDRFFAVRPEGSVSTLKIQRTERGDSAVYLCASSLDRGRRETQYFGPGTRLLVL.

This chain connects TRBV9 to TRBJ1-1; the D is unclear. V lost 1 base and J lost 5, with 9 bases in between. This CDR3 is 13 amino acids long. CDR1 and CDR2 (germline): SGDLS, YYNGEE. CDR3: CASSVSVLTEAFF. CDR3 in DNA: TGTGCCAGCAGCGTATCGGTATTGACTGAAGCTTTCTTT.

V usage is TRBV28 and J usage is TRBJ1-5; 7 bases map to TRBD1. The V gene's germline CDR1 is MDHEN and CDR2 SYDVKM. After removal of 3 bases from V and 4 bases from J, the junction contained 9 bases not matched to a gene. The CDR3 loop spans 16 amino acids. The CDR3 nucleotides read TGTGCCAGCAGTTTGGAGACAGGGATTTGGAATCAGCCCCAGCATTTT. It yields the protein CASSLETGIWNQPQHF.

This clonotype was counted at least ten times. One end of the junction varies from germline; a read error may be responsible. The CDR3 loop reads CASSLYGSLDF. The DNA of the CDR3 is TGTGCCAGCAGCTTATACGGGAGCCTGGACTTC. The chain combines TRBV7-9 with TRBJ2-7; tentative D call: TRBD2 (6 bases). Germline V gene sequence: CDR1 SEHNR, CDR2 FQNEAQ (reference sequence). The CDR3 is made up of 11 amino acids.

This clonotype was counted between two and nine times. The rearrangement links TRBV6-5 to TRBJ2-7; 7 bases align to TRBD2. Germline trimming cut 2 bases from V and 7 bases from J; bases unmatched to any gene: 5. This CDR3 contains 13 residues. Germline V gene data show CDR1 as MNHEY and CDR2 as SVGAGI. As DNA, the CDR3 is TGTGCCAGCAGTTACCCATTCGGGGGGGAGCAGTACTTC. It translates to CASSYPFGGEQYF.

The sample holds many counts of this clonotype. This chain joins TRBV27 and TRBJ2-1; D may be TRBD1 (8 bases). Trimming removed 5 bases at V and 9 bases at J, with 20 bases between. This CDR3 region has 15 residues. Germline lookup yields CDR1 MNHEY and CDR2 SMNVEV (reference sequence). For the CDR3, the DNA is TGTGCCAGCAGTGGACAGGGAGGGCTCCGTGGTGAGCAGTTCTTC. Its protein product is CASSGQGGLRGEQFF.

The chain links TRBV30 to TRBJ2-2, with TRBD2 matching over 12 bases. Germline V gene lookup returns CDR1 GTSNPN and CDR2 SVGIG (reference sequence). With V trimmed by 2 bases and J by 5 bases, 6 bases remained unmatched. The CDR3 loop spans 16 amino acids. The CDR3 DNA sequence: TGTGCCTGGAGTCGACTAGCGGGAGTGTTTACCGGGGAGCTGTTTTTT. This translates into CAWSRLAGVFTGELFF.

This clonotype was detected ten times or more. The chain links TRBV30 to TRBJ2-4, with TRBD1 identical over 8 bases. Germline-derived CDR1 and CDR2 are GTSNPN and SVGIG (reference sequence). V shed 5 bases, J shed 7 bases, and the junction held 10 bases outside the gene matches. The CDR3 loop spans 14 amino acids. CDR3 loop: CAWARTGRWNIQYF. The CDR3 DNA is TGTGCCTGGGCCCGGACAGGGCGATGGAACATTCAGTACTTC.